A selection of T cell receptor beta chains follows, all from one sample in a study of T cell responses to AZD1222 COVID-19 vaccine. Measured with immunoSEQ multiplex PCR; TCRdb has only the in-frame clones, and not every one. The repertoire consists of over 150,000 clones, with approximately 92% occurring once and the leading ten covering about 10%. The sequencing here drew on peripheral blood, taken on day 0 of AZD1222 vaccination. The origin of the receptors is an adult in good health. Both conserved end residues are part of each CDR3. A D gene is named only where the DNA matches it firmly. Size tells how often a clone was seen (once, few, many) or the class of an expanded clone, and some rows leave it out.

J gene: TRBJ2-7
D gene: TRBD1
V gene: TRBV27
clone size: NA
CDR3 DNA: TGTGCCAGCAGTACTACGGGACAGGGCTACGAGCAGTACTTC
CDR3 protein: CASSTTGQGYEQYF

J gene: TRBJ1-2
D gene: TRBD1
V gene: TRBV3-1/TRBV3-2
clone size: NA
CDR3 DNA: TGTGCCAGCAGCCAGGAGTTGGGACAGGGCATCTATGGCTACACCTTC
CDR3 protein: CASSQELGQGIYGYTF

J gene: TRBJ2-2
D gene: NA
V gene: TRBV7-3
clone size: NA
CDR3 DNA: TGTGCCAGCAGCTATACCGGGTCATCGAACACCGGGGAGCTGTTTTTT
CDR3 protein: CASSYTGSSNTGELFF

J gene: TRBJ2-7
D gene: TRBD1
V gene: TRBV18
clone size: once
CDR3 DNA: TGTGCCAGCTCACCTTCCTCAGGGGGACGTTACGAGCAGTACTTC
CDR3 protein: CASSPSSGGRYEQYF

J gene: TRBJ1-1
D gene: TRBD1
V gene: TRBV5-4
clone size: NA
CDR3 DNA: TGTGCCAGCAGCCATATACAGGGGTGGAACACTGAAGCTTTCTTT
CDR3 protein: CASSHIQGWNTEAFF

J gene: TRBJ2-5
D gene: NA
V gene: TRBV18
clone size: NA
CDR3 DNA: TGTGCCAGCTCACCACGGCTGGGGCTGGAGACCCAGTACTTC
CDR3 protein: CASSPRLGLETQYF

J gene: TRBJ1-1
D gene: NA
V gene: TRBV6-5
clone size: NA
CDR3 DNA: TGTGCCAGCAGTTACCTAGGGGAGGCCCTGGGTGAAGCTTTCTTT
CDR3 protein: CASSYLGEALGEAFF

J gene: TRBJ2-2
D gene: NA
V gene: TRBV19
clone size: few
CDR3 DNA: TGTGCCAGTAGAAGGGATGTCAGGGGATACACCGGGGAGCTGTTTTTT
CDR3 protein: CASRRDVRGYTGELFF

J gene: TRBJ1-2
D gene: TRBD1
V gene: TRBV5-1
clone size: NA
CDR3 DNA: TGCGCCAGCGCAAAGACAGGGGGCGCAGATGGCTACACCTTC
CDR3 protein: CASAKTGGADGYTF

J gene: TRBJ1-1
D gene: NA
V gene: TRBV6-2/TRBV6-3
clone size: NA
CDR3 DNA: TGTGCCAGCAGTTACTTCCGTACTGAAGCTTTCTTT
CDR3 protein: CASSYFRTEAFF

J gene: TRBJ2-1
D gene: NA
V gene: TRBV6-5
clone size: NA
CDR3 DNA: TGTGCCAGCAGTTACTCGACCGGGACGGCTAATGAGCAGTTCTTC
CDR3 protein: CASSYSTGTANEQFF

J gene: TRBJ2-7
D gene: NA
V gene: TRBV5-6
clone size: NA
CDR3 DNA: TGTGCCAGCAGCTCTAGGGGGATACGGTACGAGCAGTACTTC
CDR3 protein: CASSSRGIRYEQYF

J gene: TRBJ2-2
D gene: NA
V gene: TRBV4-1
clone size: NA
CDR3 DNA: TGCGCCAGCAGCCCCCGACTGATTAGTGGCGGGGAGCTGTTTTTT
CDR3 protein: CASSPRLISGGELFF

J gene: TRBJ1-1
D gene: NA
V gene: TRBV5-1
clone size: once
CDR3 DNA: TGCGCCAGCAGGGACATGAACACTGAAGCTTTCTTT
CDR3 protein: CASRDMNTEAFF

J gene: TRBJ2-4
D gene: TRBD1
V gene: TRBV19
clone size: NA
CDR3 DNA: TGTGCCAGTAGTATAGGGACAGGGCGAAACATTCAGTACTTC
CDR3 protein: CASSIGTGRNIQYF

J gene: TRBJ2-3
D gene: NA
V gene: TRBV28
clone size: NA
CDR3 DNA: TGTGCCAGCAGTTTAGGCCCCCCAGATACGCAGTATTTT
CDR3 protein: CASSLGPPDTQYF

J gene: TRBJ2-1
D gene: TRBD2
V gene: TRBV4-1
clone size: NA
CDR3 DNA: TGCGCCAGCAGCCAAGATGTCGGGAAGGTATATCTCGGGACTAGCGGGAGCTATGAGCAGTTCTTC
CDR3 protein: CASSQDVGKVYLGTSGSYEQFF

J gene: TRBJ1-2
D gene: NA
V gene: TRBV4-1
clone size: NA
CDR3 DNA: TGCGCCAGCAGCCAACAGGGTAGCGACTATGGCTACACCTTC
CDR3 protein: CASSQQGSDYGYTF

J gene: TRBJ1-2
D gene: NA
V gene: TRBV27
clone size: NA
CDR3 DNA: TGTGCCAGCAGTTTATTGGGCAGGGCCTATGGCTACACCTTC
CDR3 protein: CASSLLGRAYGYTF

J gene: TRBJ1-2
D gene: NA
V gene: TRBV4-3
clone size: NA
CDR3 DNA: TGCGCCAGCAGCCAAGAAGGGTCCTATGGCTACACCTTC
CDR3 protein: CASSQEGSYGYTF

J gene: TRBJ1-1
D gene: NA
V gene: TRBV11-3
clone size: NA
CDR3 DNA: TGTGCCAGCAGCTCCGACGGGGGGCGGGAAGCTTTCTTT
CDR3 protein: CASSSDGGREAFF

J gene: TRBJ1-1
D gene: NA
V gene: TRBV29-1
clone size: NA
CDR3 DNA: TGCAGCGTTGAACTAGGGATCGGCGGTGAAGCTTTCTTT
CDR3 protein: CSVELGIGGEAFF

J gene: TRBJ1-2
D gene: TRBD1
V gene: TRBV27
clone size: NA
CDR3 DNA: TGTGCCAGCAGGCGACGTGTTGCGTCGGTTTCCGACAGGGGATTAGGCTACACCTTC
CDR3 protein: CASRRRVASVSDRGLGYTF

J gene: TRBJ1-1
D gene: NA
V gene: TRBV18
clone size: NA
CDR3 DNA: TGTGCCAGCTCCCACGGTGTGACGGACACTGAAGCTTTCTTT
CDR3 protein: CASSHGVTDTEAFF

J gene: TRBJ2-1
D gene: NA
V gene: TRBV3-1/TRBV3-2
clone size: NA
CDR3 DNA: TGTGCCAGCAGCCAAGGGACGGCTATCGGTGAGCAGTTCTTC
CDR3 protein: CASSQGTAIGEQFF

J gene: TRBJ1-5
D gene: NA
V gene: TRBV9
clone size: NA
CDR3 DNA: TGTGCCAGCAGCGTAGATGGGGGGAATCAGCCCCAGCATTTT
CDR3 protein: CASSVDGGNQPQHF

J gene: TRBJ1-5
D gene: NA
V gene: TRBV13
clone size: NA
CDR3 DNA: TGTGCCAGCAGCTTAGGGGGGGCCGCTCAGCCCCAGCATTTT
CDR3 protein: CASSLGGAAQPQHF

J gene: TRBJ1-5
D gene: TRBD1
V gene: TRBV19
clone size: once
CDR3 DNA: TGTGCCAGTACTCAGACAGGGAATCAGCCCCAGCATTTT
CDR3 protein: CASTQTGNQPQHF

J gene: TRBJ1-2
D gene: TRBD1
V gene: TRBV18
clone size: NA
CDR3 DNA: TGTGCCAGCTCCCACTCCGGGACAGAGTATGGCTACACCTTC
CDR3 protein: CASSHSGTEYGYTF

J gene: TRBJ1-1
D gene: NA
V gene: TRBV6-1
clone size: NA
CDR3 DNA: TGTGCCAGCAGTGAAGAGAGGACCCGGGCTTTCTTT
CDR3 protein: CASSEERTRAFF

J gene: TRBJ1-5
D gene: NA
V gene: TRBV5-6
clone size: NA
CDR3 DNA: TGTGCCAGCACCCTGGGGGGGGACGGCGATCAGCCCCAGCATTTT
CDR3 protein: CASTLGGDGDQPQHF

J gene: TRBJ1-1
D gene: NA
V gene: TRBV7-8
clone size: NA
CDR3 DNA: TGTGCCAGCAGCTTCTCAGGGAATACTGAAGCTTTCTTT
CDR3 protein: CASSFSGNTEAFF

J gene: TRBJ2-5
D gene: NA
V gene: TRBV5-1
clone size: NA
CDR3 DNA: TGCGCCAGCAGCTTGGGCAGGGGCCTCCAAGAGACCCAGTACTTC
CDR3 protein: CASSLGRGLQETQYF

J gene: TRBJ1-5
D gene: NA
V gene: TRBV2
clone size: NA
CDR3 DNA: TGTGCCAGCAGTCAACCCGGGGGGTACAATCAGCCCCAGCATTTT
CDR3 protein: CASSQPGGYNQPQHF